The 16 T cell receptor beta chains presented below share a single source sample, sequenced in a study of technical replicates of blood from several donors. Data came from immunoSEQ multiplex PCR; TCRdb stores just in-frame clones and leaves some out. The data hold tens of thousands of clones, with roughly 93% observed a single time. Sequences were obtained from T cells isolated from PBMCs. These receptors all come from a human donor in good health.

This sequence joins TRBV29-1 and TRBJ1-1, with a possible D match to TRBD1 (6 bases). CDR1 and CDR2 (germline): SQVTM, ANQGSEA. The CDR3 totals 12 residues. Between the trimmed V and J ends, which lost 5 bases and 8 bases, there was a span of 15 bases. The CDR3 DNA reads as TGCAGCGTTAAGGGACAAGGGGAGGAAGCTTTCTTT. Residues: CSVKGQGEEAFF.

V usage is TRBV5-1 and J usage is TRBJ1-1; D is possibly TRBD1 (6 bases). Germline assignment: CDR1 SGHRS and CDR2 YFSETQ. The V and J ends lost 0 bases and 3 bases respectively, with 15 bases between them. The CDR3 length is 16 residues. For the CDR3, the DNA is TGCGCCAGCAGCTTGGTGGTGGGGGCGGGGGACACTGAAGCTTTCTTT. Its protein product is CASSLVVGAGDTEAFF.

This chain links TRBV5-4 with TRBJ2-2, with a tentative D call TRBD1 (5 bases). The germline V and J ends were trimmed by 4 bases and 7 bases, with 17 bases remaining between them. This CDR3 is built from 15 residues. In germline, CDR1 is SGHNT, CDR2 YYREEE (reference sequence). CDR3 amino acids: CASSVWQGGLGELFF. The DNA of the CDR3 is TGTGCCAGCAGCGTATGGCAGGGCGGCCTCGGGGAGCTGTTTTTT.

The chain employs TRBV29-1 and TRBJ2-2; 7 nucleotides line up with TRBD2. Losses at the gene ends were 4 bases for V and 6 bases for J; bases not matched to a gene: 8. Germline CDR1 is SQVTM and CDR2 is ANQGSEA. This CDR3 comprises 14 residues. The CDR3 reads CSVVLAGDAGELFF. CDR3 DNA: TGCAGCGTTGTTCTTGCGGGAGACGCCGGGGAGCTGTTTTTT.

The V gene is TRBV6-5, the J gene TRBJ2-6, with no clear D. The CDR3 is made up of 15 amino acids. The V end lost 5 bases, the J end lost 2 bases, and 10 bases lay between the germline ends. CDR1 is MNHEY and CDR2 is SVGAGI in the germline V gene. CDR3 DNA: TGTGCCAGCAGTCTTAAGTCGGCTGGGGCCAACGTCCTGACTTTC. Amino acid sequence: CASSLKSAGANVLTF.

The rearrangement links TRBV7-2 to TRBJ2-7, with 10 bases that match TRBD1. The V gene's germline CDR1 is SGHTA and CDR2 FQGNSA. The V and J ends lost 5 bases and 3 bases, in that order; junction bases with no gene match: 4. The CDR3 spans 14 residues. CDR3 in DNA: TGTGCCAGCAGCACGGGGGACAGGGGCTACGAGCAGTACTTC. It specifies CASSTGDRGYEQYF.

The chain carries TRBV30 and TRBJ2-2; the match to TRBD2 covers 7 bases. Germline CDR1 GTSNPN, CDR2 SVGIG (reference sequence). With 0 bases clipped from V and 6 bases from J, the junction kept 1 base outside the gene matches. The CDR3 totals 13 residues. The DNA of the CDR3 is TGTGCCTGGAGTGTTCGGGAGGCCGGGGAGCTGTTTTTT. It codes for CAWSVREAGELFF.

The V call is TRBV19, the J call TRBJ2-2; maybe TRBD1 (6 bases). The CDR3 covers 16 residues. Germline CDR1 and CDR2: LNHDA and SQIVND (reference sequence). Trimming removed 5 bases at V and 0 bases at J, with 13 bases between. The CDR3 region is CASSARPGANTGELFF. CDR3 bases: TGTGCCAGTAGTGCGCGGCCAGGGGCGAACACCGGGGAGCTGTTTTTT.

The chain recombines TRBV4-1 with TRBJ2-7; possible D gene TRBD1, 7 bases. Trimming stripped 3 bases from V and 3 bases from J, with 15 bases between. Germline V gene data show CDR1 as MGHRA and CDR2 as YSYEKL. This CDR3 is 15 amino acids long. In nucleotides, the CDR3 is TGCGCCAGCAGCCAGGAAGGGGGCGGGATCTACGAGCAGTACTTC. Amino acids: CASSQEGGGIYEQYF.

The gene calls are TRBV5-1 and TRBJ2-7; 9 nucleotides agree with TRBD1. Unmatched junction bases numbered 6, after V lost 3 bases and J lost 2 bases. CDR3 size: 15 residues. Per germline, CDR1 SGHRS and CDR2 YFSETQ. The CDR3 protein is CASSSRDRAPYEQYF. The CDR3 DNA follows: TGCGCCAGCAGCTCTCGGGACAGGGCGCCCTACGAGCAGTACTTC.

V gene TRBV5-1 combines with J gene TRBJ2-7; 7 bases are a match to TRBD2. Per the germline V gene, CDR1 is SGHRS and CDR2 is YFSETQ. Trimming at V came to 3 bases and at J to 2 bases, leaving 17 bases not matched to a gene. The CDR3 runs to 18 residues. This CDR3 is CASSSPGLITPSPYEQYF. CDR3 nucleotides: TGCGCCAGCAGCTCCCCGGGACTAATTACTCCCTCACCCTACGAGCAGTACTTC.

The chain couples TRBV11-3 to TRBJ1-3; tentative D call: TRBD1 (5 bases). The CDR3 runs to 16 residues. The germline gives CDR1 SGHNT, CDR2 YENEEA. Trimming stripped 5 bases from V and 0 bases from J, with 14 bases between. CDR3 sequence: CASSDRGHHSGNTIYF. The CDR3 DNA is TGTGCCAGCAGCGACCGCGGACACCACTCTGGAAACACCATATATTTT. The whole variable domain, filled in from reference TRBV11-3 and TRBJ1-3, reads EAGVVQSPRYKIIEKKQPVAFWCNPISGHNTLYWYLQNLGQGPELLIRYENEEAVDDSQLPKDRFSAERLKGVDSTLKIQPAELGDSAVYLCASSDRGHHSGNTIYFGEGSWLTVV.

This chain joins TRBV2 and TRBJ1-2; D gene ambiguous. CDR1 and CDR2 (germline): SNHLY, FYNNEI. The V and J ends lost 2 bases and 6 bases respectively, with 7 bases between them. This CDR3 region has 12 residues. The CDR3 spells CASSEIRHGYTF. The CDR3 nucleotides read TGTGCCAGCAGTGAAATCCGTCATGGCTACACCTTC.

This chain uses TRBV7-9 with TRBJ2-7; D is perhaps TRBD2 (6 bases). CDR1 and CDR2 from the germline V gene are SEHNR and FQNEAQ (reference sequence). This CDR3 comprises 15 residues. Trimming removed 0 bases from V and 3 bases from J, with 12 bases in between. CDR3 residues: CASSLAGRTNYEQYF. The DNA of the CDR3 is TGTGCCAGCAGCTTAGCTGGGCGGACTAACTACGAGCAGTACTTC. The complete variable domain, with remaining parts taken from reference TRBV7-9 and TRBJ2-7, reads DTGVSQNPRHKITKRGQNVTFRCDPISEHNRLYWYRQTLGQGPEFLTYFQNEAQLEKSRLLSDRFSAERPKGSFSTLEIQRTEQGDSAMYLCASSLAGRTNYEQYFGPGTRLTVT.

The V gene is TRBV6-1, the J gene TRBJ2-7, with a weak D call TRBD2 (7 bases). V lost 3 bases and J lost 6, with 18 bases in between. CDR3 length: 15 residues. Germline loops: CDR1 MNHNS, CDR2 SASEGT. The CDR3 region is CASSEAPGGQGEQYF. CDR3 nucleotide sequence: TGTGCCAGCAGTGAGGCCCCCGGGGGGCAAGGCGAGCAGTACTTC.

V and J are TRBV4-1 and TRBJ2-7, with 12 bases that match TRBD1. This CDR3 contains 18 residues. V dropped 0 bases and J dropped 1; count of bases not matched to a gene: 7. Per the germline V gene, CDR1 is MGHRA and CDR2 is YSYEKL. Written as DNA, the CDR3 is TGCGCCAGCAGCCAAGAAGGGGGGACAGGGGGCGCGTCCTACGAGCAGTACTTC. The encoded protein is CASSQEGGTGGASYEQYF.